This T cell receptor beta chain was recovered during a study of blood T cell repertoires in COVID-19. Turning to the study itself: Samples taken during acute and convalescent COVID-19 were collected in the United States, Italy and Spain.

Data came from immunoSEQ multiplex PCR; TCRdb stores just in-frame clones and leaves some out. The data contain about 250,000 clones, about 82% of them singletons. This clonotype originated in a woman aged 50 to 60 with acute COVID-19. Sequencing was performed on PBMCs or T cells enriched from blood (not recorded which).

The CDR3 loop is CAWSGGFRQGEQPQHF. CDR3 nucleotide sequence: TGTGCCTGGAGTGGGGGCTTTCGACAGGGGGAACAGCCCCAGCATTTT. The V and J genes are TRBV30 and TRBJ1-5; 9 nucleotides line up with TRBD1. There are 16 residues in the CDR3. CDR1 and CDR2 (germline): GTSNPN, SVGIG (reference sequence). With 1 base clipped from V and 7 bases from J, the junction kept 11 bases outside the gene matches.